This entry lists 2 T cell receptor beta chains sequenced from one sample in a study of human thymus T cells. The data were produced by immunoSEQ multiplex PCR, yet TCRdb's version contains in-frame clones alone and is incomplete. The table has 40,000 to 45,000 clones, 85% to 95% seen once. Source material: blood. All receptors come from a boy younger than two with a congenital heart defect but otherwise immunologically healthy.

The chain uses TRBV6-1 and TRBJ1-1; D remains ambiguous. The germline gives CDR1 MNHNS, CDR2 SASEGT. This CDR3 spans 13 amino acids. Trimming pared 7 bases from V and 0 bases from J, leaving 9 bases between. This CDR3 is CASTAGVNTEAFF. The CDR3 bases are TGTGCCAGCACGGCAGGAGTGAACACTGAAGCTTTCTTT.

The chain carries TRBV6-6 and TRBJ2-2; 8 nucleotides align to TRBD1. The length of the CDR3 is 15 residues. In germline, CDR1 is MNHNY, CDR2 SVGAGI (reference sequence). The V gene end was trimmed by 2 bases and the J gene end by 1 base; junction bases not matched to a gene: 0. CDR3 amino acids: CASSYGTGNTGELFF. In DNA form, the CDR3 reads TGTGCCAGCAGTTACGGGACAGGGAACACCGGGGAGCTGTTTTTT.